This T cell receptor (beta chain) was recorded in a study of T cell responses to AZD1222 COVID-19 vaccine (dated by TCRdb to about 2021). Regarding the complete study: AZD1222 recipients given second doses at about 4 weeks or at about 12 weeks were pooled, since spike-specific TCR depth and breadth were not found to differ between the two schedules. TCR sequencing covered roughly 230 trial participants: 200 to 220 given two doses of AZD1222 and about 26 given two doses of MenACWY control vaccine. Trial participants were enrolled into age subgroups of 18-55, 56-69 and 70-plus years, which contained around 150, 28 and 57 TCR-sequenced participants, respectively. The paper's findings and limits, for the study overall: Only 5 to 7 AZD1222 recipients were SARS-CoV-2 seropositive at baseline, limiting conclusions about previously exposed vaccinees. Most participants were white British and females outnumbered males, and the authors suggested that clonal diversity may have been underestimated. After two AZD1222 doses, spike-specific TCR breadth and depth were significantly higher than at day 0 and than in MenACWY recipients. Because no day 14 peak-response samples were available, the repertoires could be characterized only after the peak T cell response. Reportedly, almost half of the unique spike-specific TCRs recognized epitopes lying outside the regions that are mutated in the B.1.351 and B.1.1.7 variants. The whole spike protein was spanned by vaccine-associated CD4 TCRs, and dominant responses were seen in regions 160-218 and 743-854. The 56-69-year group was small, and its depth increase did not reach significance, likely because of low power.

On this clone: Its antigen has not been determined. Base qualities are not at hand, and no much larger clone is one base apart.

The CDR3 regions of human TCRbeta chains were analyzed by immunosequencing. In the original analysis: TCRs in the repertoires were compared against a reference library of SARS-CoV-2-specific TCRs that had been generated with the MIRA antigen-specificity platform. Breadth meant the fraction of unique TCRs that were SARS-CoV-2-associated, whereas depth meant the fraction of total T cells that were SARS-CoV-2-associated. Using the MIRA data, every spike-specific TCR was mapped to the spike region that the TCR reacted to and assigned to either a CD4 or a CD8 class. Log10-transformed breadth and depth values were compared by one-way ANOVA with Sidak's multiple comparisons tests. The source is immuneACCESS, and TCRdb retained only in-frame sequences with V and J called. Part of the clones is not carried over; for the studies checked, unresolved V genes explain less than half of this, and the remainder is unexplained. From that table come the V and J calls and clone size; the DNA was used to work out D and trimming. For this sample the table gives about 130,000 clones, of which approximately 94% were detected only once. The ten largest clones capture around 7% of the sample.

The time point label of this sample denotes: baseline before first vaccination. Vaccinee samples were obtained from the UK trials COV001 and COV002, which included a single-blind randomized controlled phase 2/3 trial of AZD1222 (ChAdOx1 nCoV-19) in healthy adults. For TCRbeta chain sequencing, PBMC samples from trial participants were taken at day 0 and at day 28 after the second dose. V and J lose 0 bases and 8 bases, and a span of 16 bases separates them. The germline V gene encodes CDR1 MNHEY and CDR2 SVGAGI. The CDR3 sequence holds 15 residues, the cysteine and phenylalanine included. The sequence is cut down to CDR3 DNA, 45 bases in frame from base 1.

This receptor chain uses TRBV6-5 and TRBJ1-2; no D segment can be confidently identified. The receptor's source is an adult in good health. Sequences were derived from peripheral blood, sampled on day 0 of AZD1222 vaccination. The CDR3 reads CASSYSKVAPKGYTF. The DNA is TGTGCCAGCAGTTACTCAAAGGTTGCCCCCAAGGGCTACACCTTC.